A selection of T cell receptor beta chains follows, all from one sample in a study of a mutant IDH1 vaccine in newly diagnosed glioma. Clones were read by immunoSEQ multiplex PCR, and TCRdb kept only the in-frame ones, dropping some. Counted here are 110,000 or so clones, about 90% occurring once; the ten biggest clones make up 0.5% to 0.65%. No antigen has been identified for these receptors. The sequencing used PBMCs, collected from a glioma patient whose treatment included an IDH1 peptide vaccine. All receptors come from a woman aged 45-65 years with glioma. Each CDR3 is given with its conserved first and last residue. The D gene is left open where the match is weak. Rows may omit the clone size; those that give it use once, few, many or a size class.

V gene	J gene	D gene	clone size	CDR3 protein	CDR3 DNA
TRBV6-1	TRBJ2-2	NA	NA	CASSEAGGAYVGELFF	TGTGCCAGCAGTGAAGCGGGGGGCGCCTATGTCGGGGAGCTGTTTTTT
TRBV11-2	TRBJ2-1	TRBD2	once	CASRRGTSATDEQFF	TGTGCCAGCAGGCGGGGGACTAGCGCTACGGATGAGCAGTTCTTC
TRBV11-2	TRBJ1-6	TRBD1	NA	CASSIDRGNSPLHF	TGTGCCAGCAGCATTGACAGGGGTAATTCACCCCTCCACTTT
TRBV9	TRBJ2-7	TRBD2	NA	CASSPTSGYSYEQYF	TGTGCCAGCAGCCCGACTAGCGGCTACTCCTACGAGCAGTACTTC
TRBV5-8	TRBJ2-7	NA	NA	CASSLDRVQGYEQYF	TGTGCCAGCAGCTTGGACAGGGTACAGGGATACGAGCAGTACTTC
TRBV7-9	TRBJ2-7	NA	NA	CASSPPSGLRTYEQYF	TGTGCCAGCAGCCCCCCCTCGGGACTCCGCACCTACGAGCAGTACTTC
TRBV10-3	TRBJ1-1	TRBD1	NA	CAIGNTGVGVGTEAFF	TGTGCCATCGGTAATACAGGGGTTGGAGTAGGAACTGAAGCTTTCTTT
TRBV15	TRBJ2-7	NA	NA	CATSRDIGNLGEQYF	TGTGCCACCAGCAGAGATATAGGGAACTTGGGCGAGCAGTACTTC
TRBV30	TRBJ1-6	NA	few	CAWRRSGLSPLHF	TGTGCCTGGAGGCGATCAGGGCTGTCACCCCTCCACTTT
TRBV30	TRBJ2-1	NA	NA	CAWSGGPGEQFF	TGTGCCTGGAGTGGAGGGCCGGGTGAGCAGTTCTTC
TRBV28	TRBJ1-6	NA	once	CASSLNRANSPLHF	TGTGCCAGCAGTTTAAACAGGGCTAATTCACCCCTCCACTTT
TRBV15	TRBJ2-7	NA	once	CATSRDMAADEQYF	TGTGCCACCAGCAGGGATATGGCCGCAGACGAGCAGTACTTC
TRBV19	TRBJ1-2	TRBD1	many	CASSIAGTGGYGYTF	TGTGCCAGTAGTATAGCCGGGACAGGGGGTTATGGCTACACCTTC
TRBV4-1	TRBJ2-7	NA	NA	CASSQAEQGYEQYF	TGCGCCAGCAGCCAAGCCGAACAGGGCTACGAGCAGTACTTC
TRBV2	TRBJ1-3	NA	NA	CASSYSPSSGNTIYF	TGTGCCAGCAGTTACTCTCCGAGCTCTGGAAACACCATATATTTT
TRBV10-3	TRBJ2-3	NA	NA	CAISGGKARRSTDTQYF	TGTGCCATCAGTGGTGGGAAGGCGCGAAGAAGCACAGATACGCAGTATTTT
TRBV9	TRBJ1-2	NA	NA	CASSVGTDYGYTF	TGTGCCAGCAGCGTAGGGACGGACTATGGCTACACCTTC
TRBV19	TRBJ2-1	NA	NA	CASSMGPYNEQFF	TGTGCCAGTAGTATGGGACCTTACAATGAGCAGTTCTTC
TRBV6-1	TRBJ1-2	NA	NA	CASSEESAEINYGYTF	TGTGCCAGCAGTGAAGAGTCGGCAGAAATTAACTATGGCTACACCTTC
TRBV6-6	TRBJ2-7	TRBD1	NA	CASSRDRVHEQYF	TGTGCCAGCAGCCGGGACAGGGTCCACGAGCAGTACTTC
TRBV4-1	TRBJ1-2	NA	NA	CASSQDPKDGSGYTF	TGCGCCAGCAGCCAAGACCCCAAGGATGGTAGTGGCTACACCTTC
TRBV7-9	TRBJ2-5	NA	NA	CASSLGRSHQETQYF	TGTGCCAGCAGCTTGGGGCGGAGCCACCAAGAGACCCAGTACTTC
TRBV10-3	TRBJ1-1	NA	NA	CAIRGGGGTLGSSPEAFF	TGTGCCATCAGAGGGGGAGGCGGGACCCTGGGGTCGAGCCCTGAAGCTTTCTTT
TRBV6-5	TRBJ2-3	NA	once	CASSTRRPDTQYF	TGTGCCAGCAGTACTAGAAGGCCAGATACGCAGTATTTT
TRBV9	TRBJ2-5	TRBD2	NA	CASSVAGGLGETQYF	TGTGCCAGCAGCGTAGCGGGAGGGCTAGGAGAGACCCAGTACTTC
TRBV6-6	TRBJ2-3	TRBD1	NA	CASSFGTGTDTQYF	TGTGCCAGCAGCTTTGGGACAGGCACAGATACGCAGTATTTT
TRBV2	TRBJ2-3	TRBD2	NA	CASSKREGLRSTDTQYF	TGTGCCAGCAGTAAACGGGAGGGCCTCCGGAGCACAGATACGCAGTATTTT
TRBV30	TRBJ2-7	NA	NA	CAWSHSSYEQYF	TGTGCCTGGTCCCATTCCTCCTACGAGCAGTACTTC
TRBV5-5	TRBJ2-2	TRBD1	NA	CASSFRTGNTGELFF	TGTGCCAGCAGCTTTAGGACAGGGAACACCGGGGAGCTGTTTTTT
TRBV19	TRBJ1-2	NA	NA	CASSGGKLIIGYGYTF	TGTGCCAGTAGTGGGGGTAAATTAATCATCGGCTATGGCTACACCTTC
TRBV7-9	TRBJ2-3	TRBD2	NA	CASSSQVASGRTQYF	TGTGCCAGCAGCTCTCAAGTGGCTAGCGGGCGGACGCAGTATTTT
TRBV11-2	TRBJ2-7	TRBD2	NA	CASSRTGTSGYYEQYF	TGTGCCAGCAGCCGTACCGGGACTAGCGGGTATTACGAGCAGTACTTC
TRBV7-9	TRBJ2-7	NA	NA	CASSLEQVFSYEQYF	TGTGCCAGCAGCTTAGAACAGGTATTTTCCTACGAGCAGTACTTC
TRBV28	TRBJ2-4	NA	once	CASRDAGLPGNIQYF	TGTGCCAGCAGGGATGCCGGACTACCGGGGAACATTCAGTACTTC
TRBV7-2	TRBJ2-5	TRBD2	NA	CASSLNMAGGAAGETQYF	TGTGCCAGCAGCTTAAACATGGCGGGAGGGGCCGCCGGGGAGACCCAGTACTTC
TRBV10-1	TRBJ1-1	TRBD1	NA	CASKRDSKTEAFF	TGCGCCAGCAAAAGGGACAGTAAGACTGAAGCTTTCTTT
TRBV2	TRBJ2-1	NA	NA	CASSGLVQFF	TGTGCCAGCAGCGGGTTAGTGCAGTTCTTC
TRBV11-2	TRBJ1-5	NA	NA	CASSLEANQPQHF	TGTGCCAGCAGCTTAGAGGCCAATCAGCCCCAGCATTTT
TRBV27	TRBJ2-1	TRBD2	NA	CASSGGTRGNNEQFF	TGTGCCAGCAGTGGCGGGACTAGGGGTAACAATGAGCAGTTCTTC
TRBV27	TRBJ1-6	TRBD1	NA	CASSLWTGDNSPLHF	TGTGCCAGCAGTCTCTGGACAGGGGACAATTCACCCCTCCACTTT
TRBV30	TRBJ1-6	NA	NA	CAWSVPRWQPVLLNNSPLHF	TGTGCCTGGAGTGTACCTCGGTGGCAGCCCGTCCTCCTTAATAATTCACCCCTCCACTTT
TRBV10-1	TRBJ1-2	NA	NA	CASSESIRGGYTF	TGCGCCAGCAGTGAGTCCATAAGAGGTGGCTACACCTTC
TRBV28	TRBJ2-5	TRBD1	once	CASSRRGQAGETQYF	TGTGCCAGCAGTCGGCGGGGACAGGCTGGGGAGACCCAGTACTTC
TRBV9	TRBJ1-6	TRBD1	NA	CASSVHRGPSYNSPLHF	TGTGCCAGCAGCGTGCACAGGGGCCCCTCCTATAATTCACCCCTCCACTTT
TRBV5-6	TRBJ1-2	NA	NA	CASSLFQQYYGYTF	TGTGCCAGCAGCTTGTTTCAGCAGTACTATGGCTACACCTTC
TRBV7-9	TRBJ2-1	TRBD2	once	CASSPPGLAARPYNEQFF	TGTGCCAGCAGCCCCCCGGGGCTAGCGGCAAGACCCTACAATGAGCAGTTCTTC
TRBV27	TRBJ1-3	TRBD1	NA	CASSRGGTAGNTIYF	TGTGCCAGCAGCCGAGGGGGCACGGCCGGAAACACCATATATTTT
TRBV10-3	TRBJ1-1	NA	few	CAISVSSGTEAFF	TGTGCCATCAGTGTGAGTTCTGGGACTGAAGCTTTCTTT
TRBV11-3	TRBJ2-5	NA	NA	CASSDGRRGRQETQYF	TGTGCCAGCAGCGATGGTAGACGTGGGAGGCAAGAGACCCAGTACTTC
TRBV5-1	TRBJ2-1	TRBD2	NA	CASSFGEGLAGALIF	TGCGCCAGCAGCTTCGGAGAGGGACTAGCGGGAGCGTTGATCTTC
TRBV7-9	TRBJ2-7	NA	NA	CASSRDQRTYEQYF	TGTGCCAGCAGCCGTGACCAACGGACCTACGAGCAGTACTTC
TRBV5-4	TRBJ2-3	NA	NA	CASSPDGTSTDTQYF	TGTGCCAGCAGCCCCGACGGGACTAGCACAGATACGCAGTATTTT
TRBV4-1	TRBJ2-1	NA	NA	CASSPRAGIERALYNEQFF	TGCGCCAGCAGCCCCAGGGCAGGGATAGAGCGGGCCCTCTACAATGAGCAGTTCTTC
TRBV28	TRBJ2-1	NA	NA	CASSLRNKDEQFF	TGTGCCAGCAGTTTACGTAACAAAGATGAGCAGTTCTTC
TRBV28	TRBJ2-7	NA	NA	CASSLETGYSYEQYF	TGTGCCAGCAGTTTAGAGACAGGCTATTCCTACGAGCAGTACTTC
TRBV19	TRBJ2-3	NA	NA	CASSRRPAPSTDTQYF	TGTGCCAGTAGTAGGCGCCCAGCGCCTAGCACAGATACGCAGTATTTT
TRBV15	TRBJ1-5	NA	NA	CATSRTTAPWPQHF	TGTGCCACCAGCAGAACCACGGCCCCTTGGCCCCAGCATTTT
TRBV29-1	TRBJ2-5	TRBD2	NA	CSVVASGSETQYF	TGCAGCGTTGTGGCTAGCGGGAGTGAGACCCAGTACTTC
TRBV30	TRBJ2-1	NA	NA	CAWARWGYNNEQFF	TGTGCCTGGGCCCGATGGGGGTATAACAATGAGCAGTTCTTC